This T cell receptor (beta chain) stems from a study of blood T cell repertoires in COVID-19. About the study: Acute and convalescent COVID-19 specimens originated in the United States, Italy and Spain. Nucleic acid was either cDNA or gDNA, and it came from T cells, B-cell-depleted T cells, or PBMCs.

In the study's own analysis: Amplification from reference gene primers served as the basis for estimated nucleated cell counts. The protocol was immunoSEQ multiplex PCR, while the TCRdb copy is restricted to in-frame clones and leaves out a portion. That table gives V, J and clone size, and the DNA gave D and trimming. Of about 150,000 clones listed, 90% to 95% were seen once; the top ten hold approximately 0.48%. V was clipped by 7 bases and J by 6 bases; unmatched bases: 14. Looked up from germline, CDR1 is SQVTM and CDR2 is ANQGSEA. The CDR3 length is 15 residues. Material: peripheral blood. The receptor was isolated from a man between 45 and 60 years old with acute or convalescent COVID-19. The chain combines TRBV29-1 with TRBJ2-4; 8 bases line up with TRBD1. CDR3 DNA sequence: TGCAGCGCCGCCCCCGGACAGGGTTGGGGAAACATTCAGTACTTC. As protein: CSAAPGQGWGNIQYF.